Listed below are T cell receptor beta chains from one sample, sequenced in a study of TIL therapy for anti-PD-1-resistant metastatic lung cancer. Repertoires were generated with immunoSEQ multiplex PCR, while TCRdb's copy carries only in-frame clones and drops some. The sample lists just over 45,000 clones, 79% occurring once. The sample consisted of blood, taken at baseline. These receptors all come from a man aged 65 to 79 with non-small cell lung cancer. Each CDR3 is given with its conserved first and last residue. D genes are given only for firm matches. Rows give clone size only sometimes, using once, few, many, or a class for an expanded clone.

CDR3 DNA: TGTGCCAGCAGCTCTGACAGGGCGGGGACGAATGAGCAGTTCTTC
CDR3 protein: CASSSDRAGTNEQFF
clone size: .
J gene: TRBJ2-1
D gene: .
V gene: TRBV5-4

CDR3 DNA: TGTGCCAGTAGTCCACACAGGGAAAAGAACACTGAAGCTTTCTTT
CDR3 protein: CASSPHREKNTEAFF
clone size: .
J gene: TRBJ1-1
D gene: .
V gene: TRBV19

CDR3 DNA: TGTGCCAGCAGACCCGGACAGTTCAGAACTGAAGCTTTCTTT
CDR3 protein: CASRPGQFRTEAFF
clone size: .
J gene: TRBJ1-1
D gene: .
V gene: TRBV6-5

CDR3 DNA: TGTGCCAGCAGCCCCCAAGGACAGGGCACAGATACGCAGTATTTT
CDR3 protein: CASSPQGQGTDTQYF
clone size: .
J gene: TRBJ2-3
D gene: TRBD1
V gene: TRBV5-4

CDR3 DNA: TGTGCCAGCAGCTTACGGTATTCGACTAACTATGGCTACACCTTC
CDR3 protein: CASSLRYSTNYGYTF
clone size: .
J gene: TRBJ1-2
D gene: .
V gene: TRBV7-3

CDR3 DNA: TGTGCCAGCAGCTTGAGTCTAGTGGGGGTGGTGGGAGAGACCCAGTACTTC
CDR3 protein: CASSLSLVGVVGETQYF
clone size: .
J gene: TRBJ2-5
D gene: .
V gene: TRBV5-5

CDR3 DNA: TGTGCCAGCAGCCAGACTAGCGGGAGTACGTACGAGCAGTACTTC
CDR3 protein: CASSQTSGSTYEQYF
clone size: .
J gene: TRBJ2-7
D gene: TRBD2
V gene: TRBV7-2

CDR3 DNA: TGCAGCGTTGAGGGCGCTAGCGGGAGAAGGGGGGGCGAGCAGTACTTC
CDR3 protein: CSVEGASGRRGGEQYF
clone size: once
J gene: TRBJ2-7
D gene: TRBD2
V gene: TRBV29-1

CDR3 DNA: TGTGCCAGCAGTTACTCAATACAGGGGAGCACTGAAGCTTTCTTT
CDR3 protein: CASSYSIQGSTEAFF
clone size: .
J gene: TRBJ1-1
D gene: TRBD1
V gene: TRBV6-5

CDR3 DNA: TGTGCCAGCAGTGACCCGGGACACCTCAATGAAAAACTGTTTTTT
CDR3 protein: CASSDPGHLNEKLFF
clone size: .
J gene: TRBJ1-4
D gene: .
V gene: TRBV6-1

CDR3 DNA: TGTGCCAGCAGCTTGTCCGGGATATCAGGGGAGCTGTTTTTT
CDR3 protein: CASSLSGISGELFF
clone size: .
J gene: TRBJ2-2
D gene: .
V gene: TRBV7-2

CDR3 DNA: TGTGCCACAAGAACTTTCGTTGGATACTATGGCTACACCTTC
CDR3 protein: CATRTFVGYYGYTF
clone size: .
J gene: TRBJ1-2
D gene: .
V gene: TRBV19

CDR3 DNA: TGTGCCACCAGCAGAGAACGGGAGGGCCGCGAGCAGTACTTC
CDR3 protein: CATSREREGREQYF
clone size: medium-sized
J gene: TRBJ2-7
D gene: TRBD2
V gene: TRBV15

CDR3 DNA: TGTGCCAGCACCGGGGGACCCTCCTCCTACGAGCAGTACTTC
CDR3 protein: CASTGGPSSYEQYF
clone size: .
J gene: TRBJ2-7
D gene: .
V gene: TRBV7-2

CDR3 DNA: TGTGCCAGCAGCTTAAGACTAGCGGGAGGGGGCTCCTACAATGAGCAGTTCTTC
CDR3 protein: CASSLRLAGGGSYNEQFF
clone size: .
J gene: TRBJ2-1
D gene: TRBD2
V gene: TRBV11-2

CDR3 DNA: TGTGCCAGCAGCCTGACAGGGGACTATGGCTACACCTTC
CDR3 protein: CASSLTGDYGYTF
clone size: .
J gene: TRBJ1-2
D gene: TRBD1
V gene: TRBV25-1

CDR3 DNA: TGTGCCAGTAGCTCCGGGACGGAGAGTGAAAAACTGTTTTTT
CDR3 protein: CASSSGTESEKLFF
clone size: .
J gene: TRBJ1-4
D gene: .
V gene: TRBV19

CDR3 DNA: TGTGCCAGTAGTATCTTAACAGGGACGGCCAAAAACATTCAGTACTTC
CDR3 protein: CASSILTGTAKNIQYF
clone size: .
J gene: TRBJ2-4
D gene: .
V gene: TRBV19

CDR3 DNA: TGTGCCAGCAGTATATGGGAGGGGGTAGCGGTCACCTACGAGCAGTACTTC
CDR3 protein: CASSIWEGVAVTYEQYF
clone size: few
J gene: TRBJ2-7
D gene: .
V gene: TRBV2

CDR3 DNA: TGTGCCAGCTCACCACGTCCCCCCATTACTAGCGGAGTAATGGGGGAGCAGTACTTC
CDR3 protein: CASSPRPPITSGVMGEQYF
clone size: few
J gene: TRBJ2-7
D gene: TRBD2
V gene: TRBV18

CDR3 DNA: TGTGCCAGCAGTTACTCAGATAGCGGGGCATACAATGAGCAGTTCTTC
CDR3 protein: CASSYSDSGAYNEQFF
clone size: .
J gene: TRBJ2-1
D gene: TRBD2
V gene: TRBV6-5

CDR3 DNA: TGTGCCAGCAGCTCCCCGACTAGCGGGATAATCACCGGGGAGCTGTTTTTT
CDR3 protein: CASSSPTSGIITGELFF
clone size: .
J gene: TRBJ2-2
D gene: TRBD2
V gene: TRBV5-4

CDR3 DNA: TGTGCCACCAGCAGAGGGACAGGGGATATTGGAAACACCATATATTTT
CDR3 protein: CATSRGTGDIGNTIYF
clone size: .
J gene: TRBJ1-3
D gene: TRBD1
V gene: TRBV15

CDR3 DNA: TGTGCCAGCAGCTTGACAGGGATAGAGACCCAGTACTTC
CDR3 protein: CASSLTGIETQYF
clone size: .
J gene: TRBJ2-5
D gene: TRBD1
V gene: TRBV7-3

CDR3 DNA: TGTGCCAGCAGCGTAGGCGGGCTAGCGGGAGGTCACTCCTACAATGAGCAGTTCTTC
CDR3 protein: CASSVGGLAGGHSYNEQFF
clone size: .
J gene: TRBJ2-1
D gene: TRBD2
V gene: TRBV9

CDR3 DNA: TGTGCCAGTAGTCCGGGACTAGACTCCTACGAGCAGTACTTC
CDR3 protein: CASSPGLDSYEQYF
clone size: few
J gene: TRBJ2-7
D gene: TRBD2
V gene: TRBV19

CDR3 DNA: TGTGCCGGCGGGACCCTCCGGGGCTACACCTTC
CDR3 protein: CAGGTLRGYTF
clone size: few
J gene: TRBJ1-2
D gene: .
V gene: TRBV28

CDR3 DNA: TGTGCCAGCAGCTCACCCCCGGGACTAGCGGGAGGCGAGCAGTACTTC
CDR3 protein: CASSSPPGLAGGEQYF
clone size: .
J gene: TRBJ2-7
D gene: TRBD2
V gene: TRBV11-2

CDR3 DNA: TGCAGCGTCGGACAGGGAAAGAACACTGAAGCTTTCTTT
CDR3 protein: CSVGQGKNTEAFF
clone size: .
J gene: TRBJ1-1
D gene: TRBD1
V gene: TRBV29-1

CDR3 DNA: TGTGCCAGCAGCGTAGAGGCCAACCCTTCCTACGAGCAGTACTTC
CDR3 protein: CASSVEANPSYEQYF
clone size: .
J gene: TRBJ2-7
D gene: .
V gene: TRBV9

CDR3 DNA: TGTGCCAGCAGCTTAAGACAGGGCGGATGGAATGGCTACACCTTC
CDR3 protein: CASSLRQGGWNGYTF
clone size: .
J gene: TRBJ1-2
D gene: TRBD1
V gene: TRBV5-4

CDR3 DNA: TGTGCCTGGGACAGAGGAACAGATACGCAGTATTTT
CDR3 protein: CAWDRGTDTQYF
clone size: .
J gene: TRBJ2-3
D gene: .
V gene: TRBV30

CDR3 DNA: TGTGCCAGCAGCTTGGGAGGGGGCGGGGACTACAATGAGCAGTTCTTC
CDR3 protein: CASSLGGGGDYNEQFF
clone size: .
J gene: TRBJ2-1
D gene: .
V gene: TRBV7-2

CDR3 DNA: TGTGCCAGCAGCGCGACCCCCGGGACTAGCGGGAGGGGCAATGAGCAGTTCTTC
CDR3 protein: CASSATPGTSGRGNEQFF
clone size: .
J gene: TRBJ2-1
D gene: TRBD2
V gene: TRBV7-2

CDR3 DNA: TGCGCCAGCAGTGCAGGAGCGACCTACGAGCAGTACTTC
CDR3 protein: CASSAGATYEQYF
clone size: .
J gene: TRBJ2-7
D gene: .
V gene: TRBV5-1

CDR3 DNA: TGCGCCAGCAGCCAAGGTATGGGTGTCTCCTACAATGAGCAGTTCTTC
CDR3 protein: CASSQGMGVSYNEQFF
clone size: .
J gene: TRBJ2-1
D gene: .
V gene: TRBV4-1

CDR3 DNA: TGTGCCAGCAGCCAAAGAGGACTAAAGACCTACAATGAGCAGTTCTTC
CDR3 protein: CASSQRGLKTYNEQFF
clone size: .
J gene: TRBJ2-1
D gene: .
V gene: TRBV5-4

CDR3 DNA: TGTGCCACCAGCAGGGATAATCTAGCGCACGAGCAGTACTTC
CDR3 protein: CATSRDNLAHEQYF
clone size: .
J gene: TRBJ2-7
D gene: .
V gene: TRBV15

CDR3 DNA: TGTGCCAGCAGCCCTGCAGAGAAAGGGAAGGCCTACGAGCAGTACTTC
CDR3 protein: CASSPAEKGKAYEQYF
clone size: few
J gene: TRBJ2-7
D gene: .
V gene: TRBV7-9

CDR3 DNA: TGTGCCAGCAGCTTGAATCCAGCGGGAGGGCTGGAGCAGTACTTC
CDR3 protein: CASSLNPAGGLEQYF
clone size: .
J gene: TRBJ2-7
D gene: TRBD2
V gene: TRBV5-4

CDR3 DNA: TGTGCCAGTAGTCCCAGGGTAGGCACAGATACGCAGTATTTT
CDR3 protein: CASSPRVGTDTQYF
clone size: .
J gene: TRBJ2-3
D gene: .
V gene: TRBV19

CDR3 DNA: TGTGTCAGAAGCTTACTAGCGGTAAAGAGCACAGATACGCAGTATTTT
CDR3 protein: CVRSLLAVKSTDTQYF
clone size: .
J gene: TRBJ2-3
D gene: .
V gene: TRBV7-5

CDR3 DNA: TGTGCCAGTAGTATAGGTCGGGGGGCTGGGGCCAACGTCCTGACTTTC
CDR3 protein: CASSIGRGAGANVLTF
clone size: .
J gene: TRBJ2-6
D gene: TRBD2
V gene: TRBV19

CDR3 DNA: TGTGCCAGCAGTGAGAGTAGCGGGAGTGCAGATACGCAGTATTTT
CDR3 protein: CASSESSGSADTQYF
clone size: .
J gene: TRBJ2-3
D gene: TRBD2
V gene: TRBV2

CDR3 DNA: TGTGCCAGCAGCTTAGGGACCCAGTACTTC
CDR3 protein: CASSLGTQYF
clone size: once
J gene: TRBJ2-5
D gene: .
V gene: TRBV7-9

CDR3 DNA: TGTGCCAGCAGTGAATCCGGAGATACGCAGTATTTT
CDR3 protein: CASSESGDTQYF
clone size: .
J gene: TRBJ2-3
D gene: .
V gene: TRBV2

CDR3 DNA: TGTGCCAGCAGCTTAGCGATCAGGTCTGGGGAGCAGTACTTC
CDR3 protein: CASSLAIRSGEQYF
clone size: .
J gene: TRBJ2-7
D gene: .
V gene: TRBV7-8

CDR3 DNA: TGTGCCAGCAGTGGGGAAGACAGGGGACGCGAGCAGTACTTC
CDR3 protein: CASSGEDRGREQYF
clone size: .
J gene: TRBJ2-7
D gene: TRBD1
V gene: TRBV2

CDR3 DNA: TGTGCCAGCAGCTTAGAGCAGGGGCGATATGGCTACACCTTC
CDR3 protein: CASSLEQGRYGYTF
clone size: .
J gene: TRBJ1-2
D gene: .
V gene: TRBV7-9

CDR3 DNA: TGTGCCAGCAGCTTCGGTTCAGGAATACCCTACAATGAGCAGTTCTTC
CDR3 protein: CASSFGSGIPYNEQFF
clone size: .
J gene: TRBJ2-1
D gene: .
V gene: TRBV7-2

CDR3 DNA: TGTGCCAGCAGCTATCCGCGGACAGGGTCCGGGGCCAACGTCCTGACTTTC
CDR3 protein: CASSYPRTGSGANVLTF
clone size: .
J gene: TRBJ2-6
D gene: TRBD1
V gene: TRBV11-1

CDR3 DNA: TGTGCCAGCAGCTCCGGGGTAGCGGGAGGTCAAGAGACCCAGTACTTC
CDR3 protein: CASSSGVAGGQETQYF
clone size: .
J gene: TRBJ2-5
D gene: TRBD2
V gene: TRBV5-4

CDR3 DNA: TGCGCCAGACAGCACGGGAGCTCCTACAATGAGCAGTTCTTC
CDR3 protein: CARQHGSSYNEQFF
clone size: .
J gene: TRBJ2-1
D gene: .
V gene: TRBV4-1

CDR3 DNA: TGTGCCAGCAGCCCTGACAGCGCCTATGGCTACACCTTC
CDR3 protein: CASSPDSAYGYTF
clone size: .
J gene: TRBJ1-2
D gene: .
V gene: TRBV5-4

CDR3 DNA: TGCAGTGCTAATAGAAACAATGAGCAGTTCTTC
CDR3 protein: CSANRNNEQFF
clone size: .
J gene: TRBJ2-1
D gene: .
V gene: TRBV20-1

CDR3 DNA: TGCGCCAGCAGCTTGGAGGGACTGAATAATGAGCAGTTCTTC
CDR3 protein: CASSLEGLNNEQFF
clone size: .
J gene: TRBJ2-1
D gene: .
V gene: TRBV5-1

CDR3 DNA: TGTGCCAGCAGCTCCGGGCACACAGTCTCCTACGAGCAGTACTTC
CDR3 protein: CASSSGHTVSYEQYF
clone size: .
J gene: TRBJ2-7
D gene: .
V gene: TRBV6-6

CDR3 DNA: TGCAGTGCTTTCGATTATGGGCAGTATTTT
CDR3 protein: CSAFDYGQYF
clone size: .
J gene: TRBJ2-3
D gene: .
V gene: TRBV20-1

CDR3 DNA: TGTGCCAGCACCGCCGGAGCGTCTGGAAACACCATATATTTT
CDR3 protein: CASTAGASGNTIYF
clone size: .
J gene: TRBJ1-3
D gene: .
V gene: TRBV6-1